The clone carrying this T cell receptor beta chain has more than one count but fewer than ten. This sample was taken from a study of beta chain features in type 1 diabetes. Since all of the isolated RNA was reverse transcribed, expressed TCRB transcripts were what got sequenced. Approximately 3.5 million reads per sample on average were obtained from naive, central memory and regulatory T cell samples. Sequencing used immunoSEQ multiplex PCR; TCRdb keeps in-frame clones, though not all of them. Of about 370,000 clones detected, about 16% appear once; the ten largest clones hold approximately 0.019%. V shed 4 bases and J shed 5 bases, with 14 bases lying between them. Per the germline V gene, CDR1 is PRHDT and CDR2 is FYEKMQ (reference sequence). The CDR3 covers 14 residues.

What was sequenced was naive CD4+ T cells from blood. The chain combines TRBV13 with TRBJ1-2, with a weak D call TRBD1 (5 bases). The clonotype was recovered from a woman between 18 and 30 years old in good health. The CDR3 DNA follows: TGTGCCAGCAGCTCCCGGTCGACAGTTTATGGCTACACCTTC. Encoded protein: CASSSRSTVYGYTF.